One sample yielded the 30 T cell receptor beta chains listed below, sequenced in a study of blood T cell repertoires in COVID-19. The assay was immunoSEQ multiplex PCR, and TCRdb's table has in-frame clones only and misses some. This repertoire shows 250,000 to 400,000 clones, over 75% found once; its top ten account for about 5.2%. The sequenced sample consisted of PBMCs or T cells enriched from blood (not recorded which). Every receptor here comes from a woman in her twenties or thirties who had recovered from COVID-19.

V gene TRBV10-3 combines with J gene TRBJ1-1, with TRBD1 matching 9 bases. From germline, CDR1 is ENHRY and CDR2 SYGVKD. V shed 3 bases and J 0 bases; nucleotides not matched to a gene: 2. The CDR3 length is 15 residues. The DNA for the CDR3 is TGTGCCATCAGTGAACAGGGGGCTATGAACACTGAAGCTTTCTTT. Amino acid sequence: CAISEQGAMNTEAFF.

The rearrangement links TRBV5-6 to TRBJ2-7; 10 positions agree with TRBD2. The CDR3 covers 16 residues. The germline V gene has CDR1 SGHDT and CDR2 YYEEEE. V was clipped by 3 bases and J by 1 base; unmatched bases: 7. The CDR3 is CASSWGTSGASYEQYF. Here the CDR3 DNA reads TGTGCCAGCAGCTGGGGAACTAGCGGGGCATCCTACGAGCAGTACTTC.

The rearrangement uses TRBV11-1 and TRBJ1-4; a possible D gene is TRBD1 (5 bases). V shed 5 bases and J shed 0 bases, with 13 bases lying between them. The CDR3 covers 16 residues. Germline lookup yields CDR1 SGHAT and CDR2 FQDESV (reference sequence). CDR3 amino acids: CASSRYGGATNEKLFF. CDR3 DNA sequence: TGTGCCAGCAGCCGATACGGGGGAGCAACTAATGAAAAACTGTTTTTT.

This rearrangement joins TRBV5-1 to TRBJ1-2, with 7 nucleotides matching TRBD1. Germline CDR1 SGHRS, CDR2 YFSETQ. The CDR3 sequence is 15 residues long. Trimming removed 3 bases from V and 6 bases from J; junction bases left unmatched: 11. CDR3 DNA: TGCGCCAGCAGCTGGGCCGCCGGGACAGCGGATGGCTACACCTTC. This codes for CASSWAAGTADGYTF.

The chain carries TRBV6-2 or TRBV6-3 and TRBJ2-6; the D gene is possibly TRBD2 (7 bases). Germline V gene data show CDR1 as MNHEY and CDR2 as SVGEGT. The CDR3 consists of 16 residues. V shed 4 bases and J shed 7 bases, with 17 bases lying between them. CDR3 DNA: TGTGCCAGCAGTTCCTTGGGGGGGCTGAGAGCCAACGTCCTGACTTTC. Protein: CASSSLGGLRANVLTF.

Points on this clone: At one end, the junction sequence differs from germline, possibly due to a read error. The J gene is TRBJ1-2, the V gene TRBV29-1; 7 positions match TRBD1. The CDR3 is 11 amino acids. CDR1 is SQVTM, CDR2 ANQGSEA, per germline. The CDR3 sequence is CSVEVRDSYAF. The CDR3 DNA follows: TGCAGCGTTGAAGTTCGGGACAGTTATGCCTTC.

The chain joins TRBV15 to TRBJ2-3; 9 bases fit TRBD1. Germline assignment: CDR1 LNHNV and CDR2 YYDKDF (reference sequence). V shed 3 bases and J 1 base; nucleotides not matched to a gene: 8. There are 17 residues in the CDR3. The CDR3 reads CATSRSRDRAGTDTQYF. The CDR3 DNA is TGTGCCACCAGCAGGTCCCGGGACAGGGCTGGCACAGATACGCAGTATTTT.

The chain combines TRBV19 with TRBJ1-1; maybe TRBD1 (6 bases). The length of the CDR3 is 13 residues. Between the trimmed V and J ends, which lost 4 bases and 7 bases, there was a span of 13 bases. In germline, CDR1 is LNHDA, CDR2 SQIVND (reference sequence). The CDR3 region has the DNA TGTGCCAGTAGTAACCGAGACAGGCTTGAAGCTTTCTTT. It specifies CASSNRDRLEAFF.

The V call is TRBV13, the J call TRBJ1-2; D is perhaps TRBD1 (6 bases). Trimming took 2 bases from V and 6 from J, leaving 16 bases between them. The CDR3 extends over 15 amino acids. The germline CDR1 and CDR2 sequences are PRHDT and FYEKMQ (reference sequence). The CDR3 DNA reads TGTGCCAGCAGCTTACCGCCCAGGGGCGTAAATGGCTACACCTTC. Translated: CASSLPPRGVNGYTF.

The chain couples TRBV5-1 to TRBJ2-7; the D gene is possibly TRBD1 (6 bases). CDR1 is SGHRS, CDR2 YFSETQ, per germline. The CDR3 is made up of 14 amino acids. The V gene lost 2 bases and the J gene lost 5 bases, with 14 bases spanning the gap. This chain's CDR3 is CASSFGVTGNEQYF. CDR3 sequence (DNA): TGCGCCAGCAGCTTTGGGGTTACAGGGAACGAGCAGTACTTC. The whole variable domain, filled in from reference TRBV5-1 and TRBJ2-7, reads KAGVTQTPRYLIKTRGQQVTLSCSPISGHRSVSWYQQTPGQGLQFLFEYFSETQRNKGNFPGRFSGRQFSNSRSEMNVSTLELGDSALYLCASSFGVTGNEQYFGPGTRLTVT.

This chain links TRBV19 with TRBJ1-1, with TRBD1 matching 9 bases. Trimming at V came to 5 bases and at J to 5 bases, leaving 9 bases not matched to a gene. CDR1 and CDR2 (germline): LNHDA, SQIVND (reference sequence). The CDR3 runs to 15 residues. CDR3 bases: TGTGCCAGTAGTCCCTCGGACAGGGGTTATACTGAAGCTTTCTTT. Amino acid sequence: CASSPSDRGYTEAFF.

Comments on this clone: Other DNA sequences in this sample translate to the same CDR3. The chain carries TRBV18 and TRBJ1-1; weak D call: TRBD1 (5 bases). The CDR3 totals 13 residues. Trimming removed 6 bases from V and 1 base from J, with 9 bases in between. Germline assignment: CDR1 KGHSH and CDR2 LQKENI. CDR3 in DNA: TGTGCCAGCTCCCCGGGGGGGAACACTGAAGCTTTCTTT. It encodes CASSPGGNTEAFF.

The rearrangement joins TRBV5-1 to TRBJ2-1; 8 bases are shared with TRBD2. With V trimmed by 4 bases and J by 7 bases, 28 bases remained unmatched. The CDR3 is 21 residues long. Germline lookup yields CDR1 SGHRS and CDR2 YFSETQ. This CDR3 is CASSPDSWNIKLADTSNEQFF. The CDR3 nucleotides are TGCGCCAGCAGCCCGGACAGTTGGAACATTAAACTAGCGGATACAAGTAATGAGCAGTTCTTC.

This chain joins TRBV5-1 and TRBJ1-1; TRBD1 is a possible D gene (6 bases). Germline loops: CDR1 SGHRS, CDR2 YFSETQ. This CDR3 contains 14 residues. The germline V and J ends were trimmed by 4 bases and 1 base, with 11 bases remaining between them. CDR3 DNA: TGCGCCAGCAGCCGGGACATTGAGAACACTGAAGCTTTCTTT. Its protein is CASSRDIENTEAFF.

The V gene is TRBV19, the J gene TRBJ2-1; tentative D call: TRBD2 (5 bases). Between the trimmed V and J ends, which lost 6 bases and 10 bases, there was a span of 16 bases. The CDR3 spans 13 residues. Germline loops: CDR1 LNHDA, CDR2 SQIVND (reference sequence). The CDR3 nucleotides read TGTGCCAGTAGACAAGGGATGGAGGACGAGCAGTTCTTC. This encodes CASRQGMEDEQFF.

The rearrangement joins TRBV7-3 to TRBJ1-2, with D possibly matching TRBD1 (5 bases). The V gene's germline CDR1 is SGHTA and CDR2 FQGTGA. Trimming removed 2 bases at V and 8 bases at J, with 15 bases between. CDR3 length equals 14 residues. CDR3 in DNA: TGTGCCAGCAGCTTAGGGCGGGGACTCGACGGCTACACCTTC. Translating it yields CASSLGRGLDGYTF.

To note about this clone: The junction shows a germline mismatch at one end, possibly a read error. The V call is TRBV7-2, the J call TRBJ2-7; D call uncertain. The CDR3 sequence is 9 residues long. CDR1 and CDR2 from the germline V gene are SGHTA and FQGNSA. CDR3 sequence reads: CASSLALSF. CDR3 nucleotide sequence: TGTGCCAGCAGCTTAGCGCTGAGCTTC.

The chain has TRBV5-4 and TRBJ1-1; perhaps TRBD1 as D (5 bases). Germline CDR1 is SGHNT and CDR2 is YYREEE (reference sequence). This CDR3 comprises 15 residues. V was trimmed by 4 bases and J by 2 bases, leaving 15 bases between them. The DNA of the CDR3 is TGTGCCAGCAGCATAGGACCGGGGGAAAACACTGAAGCTTTCTTT. Its protein is CASSIGPGENTEAFF. Based on the CDR3 plus reference TRBV5-4 and TRBJ1-1, the full variable domain is ETGVTQSPTHLIKTRGQQVTLRCSSQSGHNTVSWYQQALGQGPQFIFQYYREEENGRGNFPPRFSGLQFPNYSSELNVNALELDDSALYLCASSIGPGENTEAFFGQGTRLTVV.

This chain links TRBV11-1 with TRBJ2-7; 8 bases agree with TRBD2. The ends lost 4 bases at V and 2 bases at J; junction bases unmatched: 10. CDR1 SGHAT and CDR2 FQDESV come from the germline V gene (reference sequence). This CDR3 region has 16 residues. The CDR3 region has the DNA TGTGCCAGCAGCTCCGCCGGGACTAGGGGTACCTACGAGCAGTACTTC. Protein product: CASSSAGTRGTYEQYF.

J is TRBJ1-1 and V is TRBV7-9; D may be TRBD1 (6 bases). The CDR3 runs to 16 residues. Trimming cost V 7 bases and J 3 bases, with 21 bases left between them. CDR1 SEHNR and CDR2 FQNEAQ come from the germline V gene (reference sequence). CDR3 protein: CASKLENREWDTEAFF. The DNA of the CDR3 is TGTGCCAGCAAGTTAGAAAACAGGGAGTGGGACACTGAAGCTTTCTTT. Based on the CDR3 plus reference TRBV7-9 and TRBJ1-1, the full variable domain is DTGVSQNPRHKITKRGQNVTFRCDPISEHNRLYWYRQTLGQGPEFLTYFQNEAQLEKSRLLSDRFSAERPKGSFSTLEIQRTEQGDSAMYLCASKLENREWDTEAFFGQGTRLTVV.

The chain joins TRBV19 to TRBJ1-6, with D possibly TRBD1 on 5 matching bases. Trimming took 1 base from V and 13 from J, leaving 11 bases between them. Germline values: CDR1 LNHDA, CDR2 SQIVND (reference sequence). The length of the CDR3 is 13 residues. The CDR3 region is CASSIGWDSPLHF. Written as DNA, the CDR3 is TGTGCCAGTAGTATAGGATGGGACTCTCCCCTCCACTTT. The whole variable domain, remainder taken from reference TRBV19 and TRBJ1-6, is DGGITQSPKYLFRKEGQNVTLSCEQNLNHDAMYWYRQDPGQGLRLIYYSQIVNDFQKGDIAEGYSVSREKKESFPLTVTSAQKNPTAFYLCASSIGWDSPLHFGNGTRLTVT.

This clone appeared a single time. The V gene is TRBV28, the J gene TRBJ1-2; no reliable D call. This CDR3 region has 13 residues. V lost 1 base to trimming and J lost 8 bases, with 11 bases between them. Germline CDR1 reads MDHEN; CDR2 reads SYDVKM. The DNA of the CDR3 is TGTGCCAGCAGTTTATACAGTGTTCGAGGCTACACCTTC. Amino acid sequence: CASSLYSVRGYTF.

This chain uses TRBV4-1 with TRBJ2-7; D perhaps matches TRBD1 (5 bases). The CDR3 runs to 13 residues. Germline V gene data show CDR1 as MGHRA and CDR2 as YSYEKL. V shed 4 bases and J shed 4 bases, with 11 bases lying between them. The CDR3 DNA reads as TGCGCCAGCAGCCTCGCCCAGGGATACGAGCAGTACTTC. Amino acid sequence: CASSLAQGYEQYF.

The rearrangement links TRBV30 to TRBJ1-2; TRBD1 aligns across 8 bases. The ends lost 2 bases at V and 2 bases at J; junction bases unmatched: 1. Looked up from germline, CDR1 is GTSNPN and CDR2 is SVGIG (reference sequence). The CDR3 totals 13 residues. In nucleotides, the CDR3 is TGTGCCTGGAGTACAGGGGGAAACTATGGCTACACCTTC. It specifies CAWSTGGNYGYTF.

The chain links TRBV4-3 to TRBJ1-5; D is ambiguous. CDR1 and CDR2 (germline): LGHNA, YSLEER. This CDR3 comprises 13 residues. Deletions cut 2 bases from V and 4 bases from J, with 6 bases between. CDR3 DNA sequence: TGCGCCAGCAGCCAACACCGGAATCAGCCCCAGCATTTT. It is translated as CASSQHRNQPQHF.

This clone is a singleton in its sample. This rearrangement joins TRBV27 to TRBJ2-2, with D perhaps matching TRBD1 (6 bases). CDR1 MNHEY and CDR2 SMNVEV come from the germline V gene (reference sequence). Trimming cost V 6 bases and J 4 bases, with 18 bases left between them. This CDR3 has 16 residues. CDR3 sequence: CASRPQGPSTTGELFF. Here the CDR3 DNA reads TGTGCCAGCAGACCCCAGGGGCCGTCGACCACCGGGGAGCTGTTTTTT.

The chain couples TRBV2 to TRBJ1-6; 10 bases match TRBD1. V trimming: 6 bases; J trimming: 8 bases; junction bases outside the gene matches: 10. CDR1 is SNHLY and CDR2 is FYNNEI in the germline V gene. The CDR3 consists of 16 residues. This CDR3 is CASRSGPGQGYSPLHF. The CDR3 bases are TGTGCCAGCAGGTCTGGCCCGGGACAGGGGTATTCACCCCTCCACTTT.

The gene calls are TRBV4-2 and TRBJ2-1; D is unclear. This CDR3 is built from 11 residues. Germline CDR1 and CDR2: LGHNA and YNFKEQ. V lost 2 bases and J lost 7, with 3 bases in between. DNA of the CDR3: TGTGCCAGCAGCCAACGGAATGAGCAGTTCTTC. It translates to CASSQRNEQFF.

V gene TRBV5-8 combines with J gene TRBJ2-3; 9 bases agree with TRBD2. The CDR3 covers 14 residues. Losses at the gene ends were 2 bases for V and 8 bases for J; bases not matched to a gene: 6. Germline loops: CDR1 SGHTS, CDR2 YDEGEE. CDR3 coding DNA: TGTGCCAGCAGCTTCAAGCGGGGGGCCGGTACGCAGTATTTT. Translation gives CASSFKRGAGTQYF.

This chain uses TRBV27 with TRBJ1-2; TRBD1 agrees at 9 bases. Losses at the gene ends were 5 bases for V and 4 bases for J; bases not matched to a gene: 17. The CDR3 totals 18 residues. Germline-derived CDR1 and CDR2 are MNHEY and SMNVEV (reference sequence). The CDR3 DNA is TGTGCCAGCAGTATACTCCCGGGACAGGGAGTTGATAGCTATGGCTACACCTTC. Translated: CASSILPGQGVDSYGYTF.